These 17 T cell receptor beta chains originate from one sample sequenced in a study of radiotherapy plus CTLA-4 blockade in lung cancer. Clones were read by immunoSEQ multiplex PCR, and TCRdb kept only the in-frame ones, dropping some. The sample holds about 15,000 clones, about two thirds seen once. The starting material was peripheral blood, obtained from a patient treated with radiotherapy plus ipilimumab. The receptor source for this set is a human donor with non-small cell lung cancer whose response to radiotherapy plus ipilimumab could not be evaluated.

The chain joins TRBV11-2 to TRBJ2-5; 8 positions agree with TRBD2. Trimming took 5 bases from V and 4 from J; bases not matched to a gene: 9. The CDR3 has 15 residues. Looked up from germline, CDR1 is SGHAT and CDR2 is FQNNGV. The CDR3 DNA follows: TGTGCCAGCAGCCCGGGACTAGGTGGGGGAGAGACCCAGTACTTC. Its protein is CASSPGLGGGETQYF.

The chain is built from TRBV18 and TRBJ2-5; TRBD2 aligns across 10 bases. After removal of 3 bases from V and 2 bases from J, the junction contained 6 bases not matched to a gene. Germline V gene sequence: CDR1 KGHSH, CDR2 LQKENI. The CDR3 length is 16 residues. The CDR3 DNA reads TGTGCCAGCTCACCCCCCGGAGCGGGGGGGCAAGAGACCCAGTACTTC. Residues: CASSPPGAGGQETQYF.

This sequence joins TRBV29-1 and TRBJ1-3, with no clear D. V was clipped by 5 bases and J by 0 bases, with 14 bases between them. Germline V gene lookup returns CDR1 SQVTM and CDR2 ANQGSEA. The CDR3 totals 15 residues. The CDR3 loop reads CSVSGTPTSGNTIYF. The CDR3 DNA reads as TGCAGCGTTTCAGGAACACCGACCTCTGGAAACACCATATATTTT.

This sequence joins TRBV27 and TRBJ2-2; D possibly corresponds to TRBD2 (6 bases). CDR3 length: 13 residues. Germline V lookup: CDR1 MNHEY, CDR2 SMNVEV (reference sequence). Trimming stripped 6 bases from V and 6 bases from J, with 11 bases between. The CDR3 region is CASRLRGSGELFF. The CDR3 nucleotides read TGTGCCAGCAGACTACGGGGGTCCGGGGAGCTGTTTTTT.

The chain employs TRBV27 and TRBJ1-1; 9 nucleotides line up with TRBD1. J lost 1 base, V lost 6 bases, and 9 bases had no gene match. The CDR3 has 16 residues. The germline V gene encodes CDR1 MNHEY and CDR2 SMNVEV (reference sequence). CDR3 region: CASSHLPGQGNTEAFF. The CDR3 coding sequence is TGTGCCAGCAGCCATCTACCGGGACAGGGGAACACTGAAGCTTTCTTT.

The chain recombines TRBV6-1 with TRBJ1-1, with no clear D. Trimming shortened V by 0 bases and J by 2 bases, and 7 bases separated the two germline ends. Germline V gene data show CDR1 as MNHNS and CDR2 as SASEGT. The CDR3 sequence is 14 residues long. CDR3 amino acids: CASSEADTNTEAFF. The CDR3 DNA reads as TGTGCCAGCAGTGAAGCCGACACTAACACTGAAGCTTTCTTT.

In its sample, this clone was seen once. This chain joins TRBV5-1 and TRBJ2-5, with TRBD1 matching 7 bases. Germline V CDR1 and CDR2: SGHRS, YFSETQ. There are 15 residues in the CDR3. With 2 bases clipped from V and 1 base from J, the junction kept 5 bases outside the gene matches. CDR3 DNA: TGCGCCAGCAGCTTCCACGGGACAGCCCAAGAGACCCAGTACTTC. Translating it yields CASSFHGTAQETQYF. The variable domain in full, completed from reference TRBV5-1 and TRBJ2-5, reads KAGVTQTPRYLIKTRGQQVTLSCSPISGHRSVSWYQQTPGQGLQFLFEYFSETQRNKGNFPGRFSGRQFSNSRSEMNVSTLELGDSALYLCASSFHGTAQETQYFGPGTRLLVL.

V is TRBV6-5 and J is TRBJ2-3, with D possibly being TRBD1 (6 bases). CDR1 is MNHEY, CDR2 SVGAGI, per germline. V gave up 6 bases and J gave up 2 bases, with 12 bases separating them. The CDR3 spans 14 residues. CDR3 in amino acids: CASSPTGYTDTQYF. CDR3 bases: TGTGCCAGCAGCCCGACAGGTTACACAGATACGCAGTATTTT.

CDR3: CASSETGVMNTEAFF. Written as DNA, the CDR3 is TGTGCCAGCAGTGAGACAGGGGTTATGAACACTGAAGCTTTCTTT. V gene TRBV2 combines with J gene TRBJ1-1, with 8 positions matching TRBD1. Losses at the gene ends were 3 bases for V and 0 bases for J; bases not matched to a gene: 3. The CDR3 spans 15 residues. Germline V gene sequence: CDR1 SNHLY, CDR2 FYNNEI.

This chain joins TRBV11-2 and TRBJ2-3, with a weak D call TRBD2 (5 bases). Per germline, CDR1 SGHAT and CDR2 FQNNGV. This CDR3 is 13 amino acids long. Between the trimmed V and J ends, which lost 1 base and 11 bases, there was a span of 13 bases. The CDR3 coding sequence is TGTGCCAGCAGCTTAGGGGCTAGCCGAAGGCAGTATTTT. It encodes CASSLGASRRQYF.

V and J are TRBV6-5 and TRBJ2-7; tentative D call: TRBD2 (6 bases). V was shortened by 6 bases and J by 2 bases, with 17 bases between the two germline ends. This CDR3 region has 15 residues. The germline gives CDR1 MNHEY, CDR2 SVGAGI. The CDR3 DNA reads TGTGCCAGCAGCCCTCCGGGACTTCAAACCTACGAGCAGTACTTC. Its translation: CASSPPGLQTYEQYF.

The CDR3 protein is CASSGGGDADTQYF. CDR3 in DNA: TGTGCCAGTAGTGGTGGAGGGGACGCAGATACGCAGTATTTT. The chain is built from TRBV19 and TRBJ2-3, with D maybe TRBD2 (6 bases). Germline CDR1 reads LNHDA; CDR2 reads SQIVND (reference sequence). The CDR3 consists of 14 residues. The V end lost 5 bases, the J end lost 4 bases, and 13 bases lay between the germline ends.

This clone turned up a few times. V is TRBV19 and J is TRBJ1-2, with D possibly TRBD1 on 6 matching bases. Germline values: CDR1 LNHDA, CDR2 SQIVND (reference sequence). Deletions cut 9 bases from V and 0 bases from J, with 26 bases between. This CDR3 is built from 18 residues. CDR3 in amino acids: CASQPMAGGTLTNYGYTF. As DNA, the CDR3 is TGTGCCAGCCAGCCGATGGCGGGGGGCACTCTTACTAACTATGGCTACACCTTC.

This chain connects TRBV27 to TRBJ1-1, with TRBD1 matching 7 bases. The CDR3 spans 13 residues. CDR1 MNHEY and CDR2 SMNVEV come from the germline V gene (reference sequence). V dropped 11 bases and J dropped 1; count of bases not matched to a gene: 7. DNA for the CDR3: TGTGCCGCCCAGACAGGGCGGAACACTGAAGCTTTCTTT. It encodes CAAQTGRNTEAFF.

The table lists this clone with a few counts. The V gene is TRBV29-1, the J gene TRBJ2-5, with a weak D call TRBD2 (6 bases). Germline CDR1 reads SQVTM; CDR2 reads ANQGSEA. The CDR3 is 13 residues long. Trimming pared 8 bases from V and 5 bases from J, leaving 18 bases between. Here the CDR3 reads CSTMTRVGETQYF. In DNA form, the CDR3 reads TGCAGCACAATGACTAGGGTGGGGGAGACCCAGTACTTC.

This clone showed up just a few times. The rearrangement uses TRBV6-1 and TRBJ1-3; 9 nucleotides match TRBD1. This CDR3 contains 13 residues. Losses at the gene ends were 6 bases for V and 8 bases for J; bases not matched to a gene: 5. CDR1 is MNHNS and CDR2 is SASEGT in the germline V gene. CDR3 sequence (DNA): TGTGCCAGCAGCTTACAGGGGGCTGACACCATATATTTT. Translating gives CASSLQGADTIYF.

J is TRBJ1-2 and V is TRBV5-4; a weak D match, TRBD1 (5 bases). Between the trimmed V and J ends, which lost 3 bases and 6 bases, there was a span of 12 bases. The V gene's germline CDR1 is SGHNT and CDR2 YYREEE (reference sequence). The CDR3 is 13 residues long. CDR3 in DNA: TGTGCCAGCAGCTCGCAGGGTCGGGATGGCTACACCTTC. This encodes CASSSQGRDGYTF.